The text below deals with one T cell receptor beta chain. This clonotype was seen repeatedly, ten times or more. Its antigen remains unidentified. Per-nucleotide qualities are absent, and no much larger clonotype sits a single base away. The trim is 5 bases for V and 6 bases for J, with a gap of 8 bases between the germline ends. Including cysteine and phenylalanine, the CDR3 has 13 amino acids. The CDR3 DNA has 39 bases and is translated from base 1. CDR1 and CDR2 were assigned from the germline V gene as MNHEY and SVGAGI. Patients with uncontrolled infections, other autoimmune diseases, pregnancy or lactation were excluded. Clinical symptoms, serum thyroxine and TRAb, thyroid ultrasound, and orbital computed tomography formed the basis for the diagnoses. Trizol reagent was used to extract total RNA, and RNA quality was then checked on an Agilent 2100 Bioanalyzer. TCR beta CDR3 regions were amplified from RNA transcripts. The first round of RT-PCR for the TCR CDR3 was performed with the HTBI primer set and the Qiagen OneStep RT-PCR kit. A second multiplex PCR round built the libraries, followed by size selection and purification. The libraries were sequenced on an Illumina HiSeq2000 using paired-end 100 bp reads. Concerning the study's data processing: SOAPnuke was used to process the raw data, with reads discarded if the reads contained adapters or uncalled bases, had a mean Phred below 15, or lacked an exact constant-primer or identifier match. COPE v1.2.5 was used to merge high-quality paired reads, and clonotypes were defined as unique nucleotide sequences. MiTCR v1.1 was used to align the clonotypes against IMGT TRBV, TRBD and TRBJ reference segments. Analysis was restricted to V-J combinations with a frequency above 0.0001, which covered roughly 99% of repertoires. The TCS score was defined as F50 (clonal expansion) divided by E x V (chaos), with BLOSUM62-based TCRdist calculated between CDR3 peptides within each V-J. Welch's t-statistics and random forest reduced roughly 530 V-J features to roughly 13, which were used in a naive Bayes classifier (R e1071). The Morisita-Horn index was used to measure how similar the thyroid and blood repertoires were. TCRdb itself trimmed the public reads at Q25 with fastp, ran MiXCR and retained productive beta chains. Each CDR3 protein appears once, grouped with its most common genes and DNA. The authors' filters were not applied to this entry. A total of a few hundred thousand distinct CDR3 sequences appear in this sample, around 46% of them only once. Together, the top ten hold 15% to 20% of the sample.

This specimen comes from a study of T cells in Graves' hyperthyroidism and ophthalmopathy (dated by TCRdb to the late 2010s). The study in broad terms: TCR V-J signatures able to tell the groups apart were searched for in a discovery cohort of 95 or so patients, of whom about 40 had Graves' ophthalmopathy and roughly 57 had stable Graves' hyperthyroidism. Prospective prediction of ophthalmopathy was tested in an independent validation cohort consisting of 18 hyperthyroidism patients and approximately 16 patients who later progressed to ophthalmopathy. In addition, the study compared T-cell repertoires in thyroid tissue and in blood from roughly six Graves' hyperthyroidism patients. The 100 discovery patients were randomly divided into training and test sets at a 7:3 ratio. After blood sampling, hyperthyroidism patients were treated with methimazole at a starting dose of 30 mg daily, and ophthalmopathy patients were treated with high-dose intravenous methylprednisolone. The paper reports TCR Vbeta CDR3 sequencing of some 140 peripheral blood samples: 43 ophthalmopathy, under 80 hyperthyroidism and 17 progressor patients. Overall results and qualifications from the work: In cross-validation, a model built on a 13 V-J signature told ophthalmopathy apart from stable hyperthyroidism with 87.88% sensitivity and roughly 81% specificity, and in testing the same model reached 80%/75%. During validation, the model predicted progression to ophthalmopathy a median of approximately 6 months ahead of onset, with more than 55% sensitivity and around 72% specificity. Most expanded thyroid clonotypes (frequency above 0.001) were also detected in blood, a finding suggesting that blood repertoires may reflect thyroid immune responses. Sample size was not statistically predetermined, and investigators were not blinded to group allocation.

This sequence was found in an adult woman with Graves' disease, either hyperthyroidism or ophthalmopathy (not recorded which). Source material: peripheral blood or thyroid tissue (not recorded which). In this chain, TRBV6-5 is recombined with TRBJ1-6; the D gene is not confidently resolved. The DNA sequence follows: TGTGCCAGCAGTAACGTCCGTAATTCACCCCTCCACTTT. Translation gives CASSNVRNSPLHF.